What follows are 22 T cell receptor beta chains derived from one specimen sequenced in a study of shared clonotypes between healthy human individuals. TCRdb's copy holds only in-frame clones and misses some; the assay was immunoSEQ multiplex PCR. The sample records 1.5 million to 2.5 million clones, about 95% being singletons. CD45RO-negative, CCR7-selected cells formed the naive CD8 fraction, which excluded terminally differentiated effector memory CD45RA+ cells. Sequenced: naive CD8+ T cells sorted from blood. These receptors all stem from a man aged 18-30 years in good health.

The chain has TRBV5-1 and TRBJ2-7; D is possibly TRBD2 (5 bases). The CDR3 extends over 14 amino acids. Germline lookup yields CDR1 SGHRS and CDR2 YFSETQ. V dropped 2 bases and J dropped 2 bases, with 11 bases sitting between them. The CDR3 nucleotides are TGCGCCAGCAGCTTTGGGGTCGGGGCCTACGAGCAGTACTTC. Protein product: CASSFGVGAYEQYF.

This chain links TRBV2 with TRBJ2-7; possibly TRBD1 for D (6 bases). The CDR3 runs 11 residues. V was cut by 7 bases and J by 3 bases, with 7 bases left in between. Looked up from germline, CDR1 is SNHLY and CDR2 is FYNNEI. The DNA for the CDR3 is TGTGCCAGCATGACAGGCTACGAGCAGTACTTC. It yields the protein CASMTGYEQYF. The entire variable domain, with the rest obtained from reference TRBV2 and TRBJ2-7, is as follows: EPEVTQTPSHQVTQMGQEVILRCVPISNHLYFYWYRQILGQKVEFLVSFYNNEISEKSEIFDDQFSVERPDGSNFTLKIRSTKLEDSAMYFCASMTGYEQYFGPGTRLTVT.

V usage is TRBV27 and J usage is TRBJ2-3; the D gene could be TRBD1 or TRBD2 (5 bases each). V shed 5 bases and J shed 2 bases, with 17 bases lying between them. The V gene's germline CDR1 is MNHEY and CDR2 SMNVEV (reference sequence). This CDR3 has 16 residues. As DNA, the CDR3 is TGTGCCAGCAGTATACTGGGGGTTTCCGTCACAGATACGCAGTATTTT. Protein sequence: CASSILGVSVTDTQYF.

This chain connects TRBV5-6 to TRBJ1-2; a weak D match, TRBD1 (5 bases). The CDR3 is 14 amino acids. Germline assignment: CDR1 SGHDT and CDR2 YYEEEE. V lost 0 bases and J 4 bases, leaving 10 bases between the germline ends. Written as DNA, the CDR3 is TGTGCCAGCAGCTTGGACCAGGGCGGCTATGGCTACACCTTC. It encodes CASSLDQGGYGYTF.

This rearrangement joins TRBV4-3 to TRBJ1-1; perhaps TRBD1 as D (5 bases). CDR3 size: 15 residues. Germline V gene sequence: CDR1 LGHNA, CDR2 YSLEER. V was trimmed by 0 bases and J by 5 bases, leaving 13 bases between them. For the CDR3, the DNA is TGCGCCAGCAGCCAAGATAGTCAGGGAATTACTGAAGCTTTCTTT. Protein: CASSQDSQGITEAFF.

CDR3 bases: TGCGCCAGCAGTGAGTCGACAGGGGTAGCGCACGAGCAGTACTTC. This codes for CASSESTGVAHEQYF. The rearrangement joins TRBV10-2 to TRBJ2-7; TRBD1 aligns across 8 bases. The CDR3 length is 15 residues. Germline lookup yields CDR1 WSHSY and CDR2 SAAADI. The V and J ends lost 0 bases and 5 bases, in that order; junction bases with no gene match: 6.

The chain employs TRBV29-1 and TRBJ1-2, with D unresolved. Germline CDR1 SQVTM, CDR2 ANQGSEA. Trimming pared 2 bases from V and 4 bases from J, leaving 8 bases between. This CDR3 has 12 residues. In DNA, the CDR3 is TGCAGCGTTGAATGGGGTGGCTATGGCTACACCTTC. Its translation is CSVEWGGYGYTF.

The chain carries TRBV4-1 and TRBJ2-1, with D perhaps given as TRBD1 or TRBD2 (5 bases each). The CDR3 runs to 15 residues. The V gene lost 1 base and the J gene lost 9 bases, with 16 bases spanning the gap. The V gene's germline CDR1 is MGHRA and CDR2 YSYEKL. Written as DNA, the CDR3 is TGCGCCAGCAGCCAAGTGGGGGTTGGAGTGAGTGAGCAGTTCTTC. Residues: CASSQVGVGVSEQFF.

V usage is TRBV6-1 and J usage is TRBJ2-7; the D is unclear. The germline V gene encodes CDR1 MNHNS and CDR2 SASEGT. V was trimmed by 3 bases and J by 3 bases, leaving 18 bases between them. This CDR3 region has 16 residues. CDR3 sequence: CASSEYGVSRYYEQYF. CDR3 DNA: TGTGCCAGCAGTGAGTATGGGGTTTCTAGGTACTACGAGCAGTACTTC.

The gene calls are TRBV6-5 and TRBJ2-7; 8 bases agree with TRBD2. Trimming at V came to 6 bases and at J to 2 bases, leaving 6 bases not matched to a gene. The CDR3 contains 14 residues. From germline, CDR1 is MNHEY and CDR2 SVGAGI. The DNA of the CDR3 is TGTGCCAGCAGCCTTAGCGGGGACCCCTACGAGCAGTACTTC. Translated: CASSLSGDPYEQYF.

Regarding this clone: The identical CDR3 is also encoded by other nucleotide sequences in the sample. J is TRBJ1-5 and V is TRBV4-1; D unclear. The CDR3 totals 13 residues. The V gene's germline CDR1 is MGHRA and CDR2 YSYEKL. Trimming cost V 1 base and J 2 bases, with 3 bases left between them. CDR3 sequence: CASSQAGNQPQHF. As DNA, the CDR3 is TGCGCCAGCAGCCAAGCCGGCAATCAGCCCCAGCATTTT.

The chain recombines TRBV28 with TRBJ2-7; tentatively, D is TRBD1 or TRBD2 (5 bases each). Germline-derived CDR1 and CDR2 are MDHEN and SYDVKM. There are 16 residues in the CDR3. Trimming removed 6 bases at V and 1 base at J, with 19 bases between. The CDR3 region is CASSVNPRDVSYEQYF. CDR3 coding DNA: TGTGCCAGCAGCGTCAACCCCCGGGACGTATCCTACGAGCAGTACTTC.

This chain connects TRBV2 to TRBJ2-7, with 9 positions matching TRBD2. J lost 0 bases, V lost 7 bases, and 4 bases had no gene match. CDR1 is SNHLY, CDR2 FYNNEI, per germline. This CDR3 has 14 amino acids. The CDR3 sequence is CASMGRGGSYEQYF. CDR3 coding DNA: TGTGCCAGCATGGGGCGGGGGGGCTCCTACGAGCAGTACTTC.

There are a few counts of this clone. The CDR3: CAWSITGELFF. The CDR3 bases are TGTGCCTGGAGTATAACCGGGGAGCTGTTTTTT. The V and J genes are TRBV30 and TRBJ2-2; no definite D call. Trimming pared 2 bases from V and 5 bases from J, leaving 3 bases between. Germline CDR1 and CDR2: GTSNPN and SVGIG (reference sequence). This CDR3 spans 11 amino acids.

This clone has a single count. This rearrangement joins TRBV19 to TRBJ2-7; D gene uncertain. Germline-derived CDR1 and CDR2 are LNHDA and SQIVND (reference sequence). The CDR3 extends over 13 amino acids. V dropped 3 bases and J dropped 2 bases, with 8 bases sitting between them. The CDR3 loop reads CASSIDQTYEQYF. CDR3 DNA sequence: TGTGCCAGTAGTATTGACCAGACCTACGAGCAGTACTTC. The whole variable domain, filled in from reference TRBV19 and TRBJ2-7, reads DGGITQSPKYLFRKEGQNVTLSCEQNLNHDAMYWYRQDPGQGLRLIYYSQIVNDFQKGDIAEGYSVSREKKESFPLTVTSAQKNPTAFYLCASSIDQTYEQYFGPGTRLTVT.

Turning to this clone: Other nucleotide sequences from this sample produce the same CDR3. V is TRBV13 and J is TRBJ2-3; no reliable D call. This CDR3 contains 13 residues. Trimming left V 0 bases short and J 6 bases short, with 7 bases between. CDR1 PRHDT and CDR2 FYEKMQ come from the germline V gene (reference sequence). CDR3 bases: TGTGCCAGCAGCTTAGGAAGCCCCGATACGCAGTATTTT. This gives the protein CASSLGSPDTQYF.

The chain joins TRBV5-4 to TRBJ1-1; D might be TRBD1 (5 bases). This CDR3 contains 15 residues. V was cut by 0 bases and J by 4 bases, with 13 bases left in between. Germline values: CDR1 SGHNT, CDR2 YYREEE (reference sequence). CDR3 region: CASSLGAGSGTEAFF. The CDR3 DNA is TGTGCCAGCAGCTTGGGGGCAGGGTCCGGCACTGAAGCTTTCTTT.

As for this clone: Other DNA sequences in the sample encode the same CDR3. The V and J genes are TRBV9 and TRBJ2-2, with D unclear. Per the germline V gene, CDR1 is SGDLS and CDR2 is YYNGEE. Trimming pared 4 bases from V and 5 bases from J, leaving 3 bases between. The CDR3 loop spans 11 amino acids. The CDR3 loop reads CASSLTGELFF. CDR3 sequence (DNA): TGTGCCAGCAGCTTAACCGGGGAGCTGTTTTTT.

The rearrangement links TRBV7-2 to TRBJ2-1, with a possible D match to TRBD1 (5 bases). The CDR3 consists of 17 residues. In germline, CDR1 is SGHTA, CDR2 FQGNSA. Trimming cost V 1 base and J 0 bases, with 13 bases left between them. This CDR3 is CASSLGATASSYNEQFF. The CDR3 DNA follows: TGTGCCAGCAGCTTAGGAGCGACAGCAAGCTCCTACAATGAGCAGTTCTTC. Full variable domain (rest looked up from reference TRBV7-2 and TRBJ2-1): GAGVSQSPSNKVTEKGKDVELRCDPISGHTALYWYRQSLGQGLEFLIYFQGNSAPDKSGLPSDRFSAERTGGSVSTLTIQRTQQEDSAVYLCASSLGATASSYNEQFFGPGTRLTVL.

The gene calls are TRBV28 and TRBJ1-6; D unresolved. The CDR3 spans 15 residues. V was pared by 1 base and J by 8 bases, with 12 bases between. CDR1 is MDHEN, CDR2 SYDVKM, per germline. CDR3 loop: CASSLSWQSDSPLHF. In nucleotides, the CDR3 is TGTGCCAGCAGTTTATCCTGGCAATCGGATTCACCCCTCCACTTT.

The chain joins TRBV7-9 to TRBJ2-2; perhaps TRBD1 as D (6 bases). From germline, CDR1 is SEHNR and CDR2 FQNEAQ (reference sequence). V was pared by 5 bases and J by 4 bases, with 17 bases between. The CDR3 consists of 16 residues. This CDR3 is CASSRSTGTITGELFF. In DNA, the CDR3 is TGTGCCAGCAGCCGTTCCACCGGGACAATCACCGGGGAGCTGTTTTTT.

The sample holds one count of this clone. The chain recombines TRBV7-9 with TRBJ2-5; weak D call: TRBD2 (5 bases). CDR1 is SEHNR, CDR2 FQNEAQ, per germline (reference sequence). CDR3 length: 17 amino acids. V was cut by 1 base and J by 1 base, with 16 bases left in between. The DNA of the CDR3 is TGTGCCAGCAGCTTAGTCGGGGAGCTACCATTCCAAGAGACCCAGTACTTC. Protein product: CASSLVGELPFQETQYF.